This T cell receptor (beta chain) is drawn from a study of post-analysis software for immune sequencing data. Study-wide context: Disease trajectories encompassed relapsing-remitting, secondary progressive and progressive-relapsing multiple sclerosis. Findings and limits, study-wide: Elevated frequency relative to controls characterized about 5 TRBV segments in patients, TRBV5-6, TRBV5-1 and TRBV20-1 among them. By F measure, samples from a shared preparation batch strongly co-clustered.

Comments on this clonotype: Its antigen is not known.

The TCR beta cDNA libraries contained unique molecular identifiers. Out of roughly 0.85 to 11 million T cells, 470,000 or so cDNA molecules were generated. TCRdb passed the PCR reads through MiXCR, listing each CDR3 protein once. The sample carries roughly 670,000 distinct CDR3 sequences, more than 50% recorded once. This CDR3 has 23 residues. Germline values: CDR1 SGDLS, CDR2 YYNGEE. Trimming left V 0 bases short and J 0 bases short, with 31 bases between. Sequencing input: blood. The V call is TRBV9, the J call TRBJ2-4, with a tentative D call TRBD1 (6 bases). This clonotype was obtained from a girl aged 2 to 9 with multiple sclerosis. The CDR3 DNA sequence: TGTGCCAGCAGCGTAGAGGACAGACCCTCCTTCGGTATCACCATCTTAGCCAAAAACATTCAGTACTTC. Translated: CASSVEDRPSFGITILAKNIQYF.